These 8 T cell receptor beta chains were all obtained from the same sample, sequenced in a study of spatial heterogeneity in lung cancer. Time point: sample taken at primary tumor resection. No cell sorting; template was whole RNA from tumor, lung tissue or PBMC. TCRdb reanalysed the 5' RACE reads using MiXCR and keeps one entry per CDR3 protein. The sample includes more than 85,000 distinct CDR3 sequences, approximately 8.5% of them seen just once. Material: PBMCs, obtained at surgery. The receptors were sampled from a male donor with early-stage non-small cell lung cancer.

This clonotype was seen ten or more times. The CDR3 reads CATDRDLRSYNEQFF. CDR3 in DNA: TGTGCCACCGACAGGGATTTAAGATCCTACAATGAGCAGTTCTTC. The chain is built from TRBV2 and TRBJ2-1, with 7 bases lining up with TRBD1. Looked up from germline, CDR1 is SNHLY and CDR2 is FYNNEI. Losses at the gene ends were 10 bases for V and 1 base for J; bases not matched to a gene: 10. The CDR3 spans 15 residues.

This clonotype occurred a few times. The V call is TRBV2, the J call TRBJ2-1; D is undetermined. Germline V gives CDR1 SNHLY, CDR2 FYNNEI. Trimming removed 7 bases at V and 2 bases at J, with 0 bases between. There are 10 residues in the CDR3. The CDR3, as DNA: TGTGCCAGCACCTACAATGAGCAGTTCTTC. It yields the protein CASTYNEQFF.

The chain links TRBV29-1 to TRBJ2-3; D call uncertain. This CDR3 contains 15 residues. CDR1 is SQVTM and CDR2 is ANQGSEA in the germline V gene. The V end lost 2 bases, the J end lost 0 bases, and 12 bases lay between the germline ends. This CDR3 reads CSVETSDTSTDTQYF. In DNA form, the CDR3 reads TGCAGCGTTGAAACCTCCGACACCAGCACAGATACGCAGTATTTT.

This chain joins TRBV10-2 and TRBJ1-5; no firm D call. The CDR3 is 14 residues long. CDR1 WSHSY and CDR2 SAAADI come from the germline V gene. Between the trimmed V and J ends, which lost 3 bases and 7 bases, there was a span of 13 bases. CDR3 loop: CASSDTGWRQPQHF. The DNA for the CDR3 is TGCGCCAGCAGTGATACTGGGTGGCGGCAGCCCCAGCATTTT.

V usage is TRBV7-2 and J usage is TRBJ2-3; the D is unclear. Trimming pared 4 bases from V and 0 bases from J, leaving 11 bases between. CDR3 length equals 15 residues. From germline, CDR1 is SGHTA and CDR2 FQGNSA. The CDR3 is CASSSRSTSTDTQYF. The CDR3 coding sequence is TGTGCCAGCAGCTCGAGATCTACTAGCACAGATACGCAGTATTTT.

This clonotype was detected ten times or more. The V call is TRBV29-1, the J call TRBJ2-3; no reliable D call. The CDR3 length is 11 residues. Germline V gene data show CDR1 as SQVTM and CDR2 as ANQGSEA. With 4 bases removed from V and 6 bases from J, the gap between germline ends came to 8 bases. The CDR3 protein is CSVGPMDTQYF. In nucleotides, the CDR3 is TGCAGCGTTGGACCGATGGATACGCAGTATTTT.

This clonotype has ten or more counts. For the CDR3, the DNA is TGCGCCAGCAGCTCCGACAGCGGAAATCAGCCCCAGCATTTT. It yields the protein CASSSDSGNQPQHF. The genes are TRBV5-1 and TRBJ1-5; D is perhaps TRBD1 (5 bases). Trimming removed 3 bases at V and 4 bases at J, with 11 bases between. Germline values: CDR1 SGHRS, CDR2 YFSETQ. This CDR3 is built from 14 residues.

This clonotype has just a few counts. The CDR3 reads CASSPKETYNEQFF. The CDR3 region has the DNA TGCGCCAGCAGCCCCAAAGAGACCTACAATGAGCAGTTCTTC. The chain uses TRBV5-1 and TRBJ2-1; no firm D call. The V end was cut by 4 bases, the J end by 2 bases, with 10 bases between. This CDR3 is 14 amino acids long. CDR1 and CDR2 (germline): SGHRS, YFSETQ.